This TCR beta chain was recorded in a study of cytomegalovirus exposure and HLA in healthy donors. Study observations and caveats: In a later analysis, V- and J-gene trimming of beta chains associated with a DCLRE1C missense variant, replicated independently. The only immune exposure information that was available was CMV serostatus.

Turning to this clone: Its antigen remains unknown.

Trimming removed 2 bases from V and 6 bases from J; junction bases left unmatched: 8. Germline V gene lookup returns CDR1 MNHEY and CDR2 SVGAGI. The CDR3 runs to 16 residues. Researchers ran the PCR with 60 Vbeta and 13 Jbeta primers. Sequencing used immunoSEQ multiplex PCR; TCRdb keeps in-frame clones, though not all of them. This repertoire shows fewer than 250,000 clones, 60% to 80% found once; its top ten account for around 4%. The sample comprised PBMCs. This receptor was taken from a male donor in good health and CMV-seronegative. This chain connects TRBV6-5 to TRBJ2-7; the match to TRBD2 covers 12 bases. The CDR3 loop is CASSYRTSGDLFEQYF. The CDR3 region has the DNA TGTGCCAGCAGTTACCGGACTAGCGGGGACCTTTTCGAGCAGTACTTC.